What follows is one T cell receptor (beta chain) and its context. Its antigen is undetermined. V trimming: 5 bases; J trimming: 0 bases; junction bases outside the gene matches: 8. Germline lookup yields CDR1 SGHNT and CDR2 YENEEA. The CDR3 totals 18 residues. The data are from a study of graft-versus-host responses after intestinal transplantation. Overall study context: Anti-thymocyte globulin served as induction for all recipients, who then took tacrolimus and steroids for roughly 3 years.

Study-wide results and caveats: GvH clones appeared in recipient marrow, some first in ileum or blood.

Only in-frame clones appear in the TCRdb table, and some are missing; sequencing was by immunoSEQ multiplex PCR. The table has tens of thousands of clones, just over 90% seen once; the top ten hold 5% to 6.5%. The sample in question was unstimulated CD8+ T cells sorted from spleen or lymph node cells, obtained before intestinal transplant. The chain combines TRBV11-3 with TRBJ2-1; 12 positions match TRBD2. The sequence was obtained from a human donor who received an intestinal transplant. This CDR3 is CASSLTSGRGDSYNEQFF. CDR3 nucleotide sequence: TGTGCCAGCAGCCTGACTAGCGGGAGAGGGGACTCCTACAATGAGCAGTTCTTC.